The T cell receptor beta chain described here comes from a study of cytomegalovirus exposure and HLA in healthy donors. Between the trimmed V and J ends, which lost 1 base and 0 bases, there was a span of 5 bases. This CDR3 comprises 14 residues. CDR1 and CDR2 from the germline V gene are MNHEY and SMNVEV (reference sequence). Some clones are missing from TCRdb's copy, which holds only in-frame ones; the method was immunoSEQ multiplex PCR. This table has over 150,000 clones, around 88% appearing once. The J gene is TRBJ2-3, the V gene TRBV27; D gene unclear. This TCR was sampled from a young woman in good health and CMV-seronegative. The source material was PBMCs. CDR3 in amino acids: CASSLLQSTDTQYF. In DNA form, the CDR3 reads TGTGCCAGCAGTTTATTACAAAGCACAGATACGCAGTATTTT.